The 5 T cell receptor beta chains reported below all come from one sample, sequenced in a study of blood T cell repertoires in COVID-19. The repertoire was sequenced with immunoSEQ multiplex PCR; TCRdb's copy has only in-frame clones and lacks some. The sample shows roughly 100,000 clones, about 86% of them seen only once. What was sequenced was peripheral blood. The receptors stem from a man older than 75 with acute or convalescent COVID-19.

The chain recombines TRBV20-1 with TRBJ2-5; tentative D call: TRBD2 (5 bases). CDR3 size: 13 residues. The germline V gene encodes CDR1 DFQATT and CDR2 SNEGSKA (reference sequence). V was clipped by 3 bases and J by 5 bases, with 13 bases between them. DNA for the CDR3: TGCAGTGCTAGTCTGGAGGCCGCGGAGACCCAGTACTTC. Protein product: CSASLEAAETQYF.

This clone has just one count. J is TRBJ2-3 and V is TRBV11-3, with 7 bases matching TRBD1. The germline V gene has CDR1 SGHNT and CDR2 YENEEA. The V gene end was trimmed by 7 bases and the J gene end by 1 base; junction bases not matched to a gene: 2. There are 13 residues in the CDR3. The CDR3 sequence: CASNRGGTDTQYF. CDR3 nucleotides: TGTGCCAGCAACAGGGGCGGCACAGATACGCAGTATTTT.

J is TRBJ1-4 and V is TRBV25-1; a possible D gene is TRBD1 (5 bases). Germline V gives CDR1 MGHDK, CDR2 SYGVNS. The CDR3 totals 15 residues. Trimming took 2 bases from V and 4 from J, leaving 11 bases between them. CDR3 in DNA: TGTGCCAGCAGTGAAAGGGGCCAGGTTAATGAAAAACTGTTTTTT. As protein: CASSERGQVNEKLFF.

V and J are TRBV19 and TRBJ1-2, with D possibly matching TRBD1 (5 bases). Germline V gene sequence: CDR1 LNHDA, CDR2 SQIVND (reference sequence). V gave up 3 bases and J gave up 3 bases, with 17 bases separating them. The CDR3 length is 16 residues. CDR3 nucleotide sequence: TGTGCCAGTAGTATTAAGGCAGGGAAGTTCGACTATGGCTACACCTTC. As protein: CASSIKAGKFDYGYTF.

The chain combines TRBV14 with TRBJ1-6; no firm D call. Per the germline V gene, CDR1 is SGHDN and CDR2 is FVKESK. This CDR3 has 15 amino acids. V was shortened by 0 bases and J by 9 bases, with 12 bases between the two germline ends. CDR3 region: CASSQDLFPGSPLHF. DNA of the CDR3: TGTGCCAGCAGCCAAGATCTGTTTCCCGGTTCACCCCTCCACTTT.